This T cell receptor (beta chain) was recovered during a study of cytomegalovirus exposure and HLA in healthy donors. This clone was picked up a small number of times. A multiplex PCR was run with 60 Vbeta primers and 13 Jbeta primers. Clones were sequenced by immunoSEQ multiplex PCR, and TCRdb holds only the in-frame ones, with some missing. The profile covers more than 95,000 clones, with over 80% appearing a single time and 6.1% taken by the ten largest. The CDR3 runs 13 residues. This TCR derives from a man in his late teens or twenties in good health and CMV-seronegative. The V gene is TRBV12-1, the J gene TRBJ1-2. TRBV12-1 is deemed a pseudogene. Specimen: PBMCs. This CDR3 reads CASRGGQNYGYTF. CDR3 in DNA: TGTGCCTCCCGGGGGGGGCAGAACTATGGCTACACCTTC.